The clone carrying this T cell receptor (beta chain) has more than one count but fewer than ten. What it recognizes is unknown. The sample comes from a study of CD8 T cells in ankylosing spondylitis. Whole-study findings and limits: Seemingly characteristic of ankylosing spondylitis blood was a TCR beta motif consisting of about 8 highly homologous variants. Reports of some motif variants in reactive arthritis synovial fluid and blood predate this one.

The germline V and J ends were trimmed by 8 bases and 6 bases, with 13 bases remaining between them. Germline CDR1 and CDR2: GTSNPN and SVGIG (reference sequence). This CDR3 has 11 amino acids. Each CDR3 protein gets one entry after TCRdb re-called the 5' RACE reads with MiXCR. The table records 200,000 to 250,000 distinct CDR3 sequences, 9.5% to 12% of them present only once. This TCR was recovered from a male donor with ankylosing spondylitis or in good health (not recorded which). Sequenced: blood, either unsorted or a sorted T cell fraction (not recorded which). The rearrangement uses TRBV30 and TRBJ1-1; D possibly corresponds to TRBD1 (5 bases). The CDR3 bases are TGTGCCCTGGAAGTGGGACCTGAAGCTTTCTTT. Protein: CALEVGPEAFF.